The text below deals with one T cell receptor (beta chain). Documented time point: after dendritic cell vaccination, including at tumor progression/relapse. This sample was taken from a study of glioma-infiltrating T cells after dendritic cell vaccination. Study-wide context: Monocyte-derived dendritic cells, cultured approximately 7 days with IL-4 and GM-CSF, were pulsed with autologous tumor lysate.

Generated by immunoSEQ multiplex PCR, the TCRdb table keeps only in-frame clones and is missing some. The sample yields around 78,000 clones, around 90% seen once. The CDR3 consists of 15 residues. The V gene lost 0 bases and the J gene lost 4 bases, with 12 bases spanning the gap. Germline lookup yields CDR1 SGHAT and CDR2 FQNNGV. Specimen: blood, collected after dendritic cell vaccination. The V gene is TRBV11-2, the J gene TRBJ1-1; D possibly corresponds to TRBD1 (5 bases). The source of this sequence is a human donor with glioblastoma. CDR3 DNA sequence: TGTGCCAGCAGCTTAGATCGGAGGGGCAGCACTGAAGCTTTCTTT. It translates to CASSLDRRGSTEAFF.